This T cell receptor (beta chain) was identified during a study of early T cells in non-severe SARS-CoV-2 infection. Study background: The sequenced material was bulk RNA from unsorted whole blood, and its chains were unpaired.

General study results and limits: Private and CD4 specificities were missed by VDJdb matching, which favored anti-spike CD8 responses.

Trimming left V 0 bases short and J 0 bases short, with 5 bases between. Per the germline V gene, CDR1 is SGHRS and CDR2 is YFSETQ. This CDR3 has 14 amino acids. TCRdb itself ran the 5' RACE reads through MiXCR, one entry per CDR3 protein. The table lists more than 65,000 distinct CDR3 sequences, 12% of them singletons. Many counts were recorded for this clonotype. Its antigen remains unknown. The rearrangement joins TRBV5-1 to TRBJ2-3; D might be TRBD1 or TRBD2, each matching 5 bases. This clonotype was obtained from an adult who was a healthcare worker with PCR-confirmed SARS-CoV-2 infection or an uninfected control (not recorded which). The material sequenced was whole blood. CDR3 coding DNA: TGCGCCAGCAGCTTGGGGGACAGCACAGATACGCAGTATTTT. This sequence encodes CASSLGDSTDTQYF.